The T cell receptor (beta chain) under discussion was sequenced for a study of regulatory T cells in long-lasting Graves disease. Time point in this sample: newly diagnosed GD, antithyroid drugs for less than 3 months. The TCR library was made from RNA that had been extracted from PBMCs in TRIzol. Study results and limitations: TRBV28, TRBJ1-2 and TRBJ2-5 were favored in persistent disease.

This clonotype was seen many times. Its target is unknown. Construction of the TCR beta libraries employed iRepertoire HTBI primers in conjunction with Arm-PCR of CDR3 regions. TCRdb used MiXCR to reprocess the multiplex PCR reads, holding one entry per CDR3 protein. The table records 380,000 or so distinct CDR3 sequences, under 20% of them present only once. This CDR3 comprises 17 residues. Germline V CDR1 and CDR2: MNHEY, SVGEGT. V lost 5 bases to trimming and J lost 2 bases; unmatched junction nucleotides: 13. This same sample was also part of a study on T cells in Graves' hyperthyroidism and ophthalmopathy.

The chain uses TRBV6-2 or TRBV6-3 and TRBJ2-3; 7 bases line up with TRBD2. The source of this sequence is a woman between 18 and 29 years old with Graves disease. The sequencing used peripheral blood mononuclear cells (PBMCs), collected at new diagnosis, from a patient treated with antithyroid drugs. CDR3 residues: CASSEVVAGSPTDTQYF. The CDR3 region has the DNA TGTGCCAGCAGTGAAGTCGTAGCGGGCTCTCCCACAGATACGCAGTATTTT.